The clone carrying this T cell receptor (beta chain) was counted only a few times. Its antigen remains unknown. The sample is drawn from a study of CD8+ T cells in alopecia areata. Study-wide background: Treatment comprised oral tofacitinib, 5 to 10 mg twice daily, in treated patients. Scoring treated patients' severity relied on the percentage of scalp area affected. Findings and limits, study-wide: TCR sharing across patients was less clear than in mice, possibly HLA-related.

Described treatment: oral pan-JAK inhibitor, 5-10 mg twice daily. Sequencing used cDNA as its template, made by extracting RNA and reverse transcribing it. Some clones are missing from TCRdb's copy, which holds only in-frame ones; the method was immunoSEQ multiplex PCR. This sample has about 140,000 clones, with roughly 82% found just once. Germline V CDR1 and CDR2: SGDLS, YYNGEE. The V and J ends lost 0 bases and 6 bases, in that order; junction bases with no gene match: 4. This CDR3 comprises 14 residues. V and J are TRBV9 and TRBJ2-3; 7 bases fit TRBD2. The TCR comes from a human donor with alopecia areata. The sample was CD8+ T cells sorted from blood, taken at week 4, from a patient treated with tofacitinib. For the CDR3, the DNA is TGTGCCAGCAGCGTAGCCGCGGGAGCGGATACGCAGTATTTT. Protein: CASSVAAGADTQYF.